The present entry profiles one TCR beta chain with its context. Its matching antigen is unknown. The data were taken from a study of shared clonotypes between healthy human individuals. On the study more broadly: Each donor's CD4 naive and CD4 memory cells filled three plates apiece, CD8 naive two, and CD8 memory one. Findings of the study overall: Around 5% of naive CD4 clonotypes were common to a handful of donors. Naive subsets generally had larger estimated richness than memory subsets.

The CDR3 has 15 residues. Germline V gene sequence: CDR1 SGHKS, CDR2 YYEKEE (reference sequence). Trimming at V came to 2 bases and at J to 4 bases, leaving 4 bases not matched to a gene. Assay: immunoSEQ multiplex PCR; the TCRdb copy retains only in-frame clones and omits some. The sample holds hundreds of thousands of clones, roughly 96% seen once. CD8 cells classed as naive were CD45RO-negative and positively selected for CCR7, excluding terminally differentiated effector memory CD45RA+ cells. The sample comprised naive CD8+ T cells sorted from blood. The sequence came from a woman aged 25 to 39 in good health. The chain carries TRBV5-5 and TRBJ2-2; TRBD2 matches at 8 bases. The DNA of the CDR3 is TGTGCCAGCAGCTTCCTGGGACTAGTCACCGGGGAGCTGTTTTTT. It is translated as CASSFLGLVTGELFF.